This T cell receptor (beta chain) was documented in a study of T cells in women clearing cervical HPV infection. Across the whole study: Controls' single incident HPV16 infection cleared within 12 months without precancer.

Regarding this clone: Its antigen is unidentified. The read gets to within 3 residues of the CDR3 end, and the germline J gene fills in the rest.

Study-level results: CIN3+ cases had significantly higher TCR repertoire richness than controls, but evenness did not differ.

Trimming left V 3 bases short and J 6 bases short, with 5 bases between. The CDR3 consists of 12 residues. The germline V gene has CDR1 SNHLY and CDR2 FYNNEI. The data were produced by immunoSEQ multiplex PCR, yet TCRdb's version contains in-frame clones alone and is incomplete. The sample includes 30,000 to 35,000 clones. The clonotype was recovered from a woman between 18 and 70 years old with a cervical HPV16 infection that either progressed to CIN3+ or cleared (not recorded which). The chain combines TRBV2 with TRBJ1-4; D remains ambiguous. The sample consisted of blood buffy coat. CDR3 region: CASSDLDEKLFF. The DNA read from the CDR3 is TGTGCCAGCAGTGATCTAGATGAAAAA.